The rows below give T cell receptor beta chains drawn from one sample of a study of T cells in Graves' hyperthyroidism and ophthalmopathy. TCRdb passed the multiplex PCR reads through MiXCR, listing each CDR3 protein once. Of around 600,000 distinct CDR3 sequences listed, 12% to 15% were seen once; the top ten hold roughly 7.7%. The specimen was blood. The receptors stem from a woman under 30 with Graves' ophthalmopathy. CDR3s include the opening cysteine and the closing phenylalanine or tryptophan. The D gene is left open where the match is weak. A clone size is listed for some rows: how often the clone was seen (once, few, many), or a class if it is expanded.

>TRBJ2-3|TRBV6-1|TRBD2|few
CASNPPGLADHYTDTQYF
TGTGCCAGCAATCCCCCGGGACTAGCGGACCATTACACAGATACGCAGTATTTT
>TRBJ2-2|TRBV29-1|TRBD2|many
CSVPSGSGDTGELFF
TGCAGCGTACCTAGCGGGAGTGGTGACACCGGGGAGCTGTTTTTT
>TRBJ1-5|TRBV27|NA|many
CASSLGEGQPQHF
TGTGCCAGCAGTTTAGGGGAGGGTCAGCCCCAGCATTTT
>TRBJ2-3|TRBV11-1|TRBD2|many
CASRRSASGSTDTQYF
TGTGCCAGCAGACGTAGCGCTAGCGGGTCCACAGATACGCAGTATTTT
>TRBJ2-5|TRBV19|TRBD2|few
CASSILAGGTKTQYF
TGTGCCAGTAGTATCTTAGCGGGAGGAACAAAGACCCAGTACTTC
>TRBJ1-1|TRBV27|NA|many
CASSITSRVDKRLAFF
TGTGCCAGCAGTATTACATCCAGGGTGGACAAAAGGTTGGCTTTCTTT
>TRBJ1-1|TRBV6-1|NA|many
CASSLWTANTEAFF
TGTGCCAGCAGTCTATGGACGGCTAACACTGAAGCTTTCTTT
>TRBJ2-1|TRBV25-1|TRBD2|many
CASSEYGGLAGRNEQFF
TGTGCCAGCAGTGAATATGGGGGACTAGCGGGCCGCAATGAGCAGTTCTTC
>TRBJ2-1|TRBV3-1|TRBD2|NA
CASSQTGLAGVYNEQCF
TGTGCCAGCAGCCAAACTGGGTTAGCGGGAGTGTACAATGAGCAATGCTTC
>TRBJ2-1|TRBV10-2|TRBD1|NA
CATLVGTVSYNEQFF
TGCGCCACCCTCGTAGGGACAGTCTCCTACAATGAGCAGTTCTTC
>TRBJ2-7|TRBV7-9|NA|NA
CASSSRTALHGEQHF
TGTGCCAGCAGCTCGAGGACTGCGCTCCACGGCGAGCAGCACTTC
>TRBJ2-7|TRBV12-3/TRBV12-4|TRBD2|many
CASSPLAGAGYEQYF
TGTGCCAGCAGTCCGTTAGCGGGAGCAGGCTACGAGCAGTACTTC
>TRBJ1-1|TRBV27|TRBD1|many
CASSPGGLRNTEAFF
TGTGCCAGCAGTCCAGGGGGGCTCCGGAACACTGAAGCTTTCTTT
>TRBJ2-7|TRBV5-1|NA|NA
CASSLFPNSYEQYF
TGCGCCAGCAGCTTGTTTCCAAATTCCTACGAGCAGTACTTC
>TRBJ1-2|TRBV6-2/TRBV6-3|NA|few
CASSYSGRGALYYGYTF
TGTGCCAGCAGTTACTCGGGACGGGGAGCGCTTTACTATGGCTACACCTTC
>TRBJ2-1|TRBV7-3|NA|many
CASSPSGPGTNEQFF
TGTGCCAGCAGCCCCTCGGGGCCGGGGACGAATGAGCAGTTCTTC
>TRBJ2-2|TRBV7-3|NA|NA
CASSSLFGGRTGELFF
TGTGCCAGCAGCTCTCTGTTCGGAGGGCGCACCGGGGAGCTGTTTTTT
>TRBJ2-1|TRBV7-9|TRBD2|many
CASSPRSGRTYNEQFF
TGTGCCAGCAGCCCCCGGAGCGGGAGGACTTACAATGAGCAGTTCTTC